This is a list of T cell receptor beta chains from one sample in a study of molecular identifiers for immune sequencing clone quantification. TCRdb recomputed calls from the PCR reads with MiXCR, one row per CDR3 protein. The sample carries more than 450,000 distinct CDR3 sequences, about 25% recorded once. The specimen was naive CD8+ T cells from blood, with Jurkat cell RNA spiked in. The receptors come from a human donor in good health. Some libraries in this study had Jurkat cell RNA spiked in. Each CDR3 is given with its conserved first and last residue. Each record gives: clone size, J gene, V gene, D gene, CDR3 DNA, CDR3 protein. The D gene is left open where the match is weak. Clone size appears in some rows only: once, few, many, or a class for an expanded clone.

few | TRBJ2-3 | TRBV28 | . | TGTGCCAGCAGTTTAGAGGTTACCACAGATACGCAGTATTTT | CASSLEVTTDTQYF
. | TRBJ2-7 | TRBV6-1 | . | TGTGCCAGCCAAGGGGAGGGACAGACCTACGCGCAGTACTTC | CASQGEGQTYAQYF
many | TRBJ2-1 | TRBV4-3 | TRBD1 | TGCGCCAGCAGCCAAGATCCAGGGACAGGAGAAGAGCAGTTCTTC | CASSQDPGTGEEQFF
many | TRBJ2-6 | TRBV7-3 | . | TGTGCCAGTGGCGAGGGGACTGGGGCCAACGTCCTGACTTTC | CASGEGTGANVLTF
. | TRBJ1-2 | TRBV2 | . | TGTGCCAGCAGGGGCCCCCCCACGAAATCGGGCTATGGCTACACCTTC | CASRGPPTKSGYGYTF
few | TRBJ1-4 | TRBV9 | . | TGTGCCAGCAGCGGGGAGGGATCCCCCAGAGATGAAAAACTGTTTTTT | CASSGEGSPRDEKLFF
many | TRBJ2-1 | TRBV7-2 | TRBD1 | TGTGCCAGCAGCTTAGTTACAGGGGGCCATGAGCAGTTCTTC | CASSLVTGGHEQFF
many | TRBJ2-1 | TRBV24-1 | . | TGTGCCACCAGTGATTTGTCCGGGGGCCAGCAGTTCTTC | CATSDLSGGQQFF
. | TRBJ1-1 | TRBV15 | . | TGTGCCACCAGCAGAGATCGGTTTGGGCAGATATCGGGTGAAGCTTTCTTT | CATSRDRFGQISGEAFF
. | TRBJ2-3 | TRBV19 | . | TGTGCCAGTAGTGACTTGGGGGGGGCCCCAGAAGATACGCAGTATTTT | CASSDLGGAPEDTQYF
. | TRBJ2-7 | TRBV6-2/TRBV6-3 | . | TGTGCCAGCAGTTCCTCCCGGGACACCTCCTACGAGCAGTACTTC | CASSSSRDTSYEQYF
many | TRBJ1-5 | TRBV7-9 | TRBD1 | TGTGCCAGCAGCTTGTTGTCGGGACAGGGGCCTCAGCCCCAGCATTTT | CASSLLSGQGPQPQHF
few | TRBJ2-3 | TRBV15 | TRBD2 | TGTGCCACCAGCAGATTAGCGGGGATTAGCACAGATACGCAGTATTTT | CATSRLAGISTDTQYF
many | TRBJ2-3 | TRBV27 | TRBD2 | TGTGCCAGCGGAGCGGGAGGTGCAGATACGCAGTATTTT | CASGAGGADTQYF
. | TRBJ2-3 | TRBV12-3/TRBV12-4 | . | TGTGCCAGCAGTTATCGGGTGACAGAATCAGATACGCAGTATTTT | CASSYRVTESDTQYF
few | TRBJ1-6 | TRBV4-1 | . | TGCGCCAGCAGCCAAGATTTTCGCCGTATGGTCGGTTCACCCCTCCACTTT | CASSQDFRRMVGSPLHF
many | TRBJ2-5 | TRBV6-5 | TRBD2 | TGTGCCAGCAGTTACTCCGGCGGCGGGGGAGAGACCCAGTACTTC | CASSYSGGGGETQYF
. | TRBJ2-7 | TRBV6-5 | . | TGTGCCAGCAGTTACTCTTCCAGGGGAACCTACGAGCAGTACTTC | CASSYSSRGTYEQYF
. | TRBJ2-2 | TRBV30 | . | TGTGCCTGGAGTGCCGGGTCGAACACCGGGGAGCTGTTTTTT | CAWSAGSNTGELFF
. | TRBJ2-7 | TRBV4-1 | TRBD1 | TGCGCCAGCAGCCACGGTGCAGGGGGACAGTACGAGCAGTACTTC | CASSHGAGGQYEQYF
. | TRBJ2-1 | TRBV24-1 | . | TGTGCCACCAGTGACGGGAGTTCCTACAATGAGCAGTTCTTC | CATSDGSSYNEQFF
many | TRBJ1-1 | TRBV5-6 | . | TGTGCCAGCAGCTTGCTCCGGGATGAAGCTTTCTTT | CASSLLRDEAFF
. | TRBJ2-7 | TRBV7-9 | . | TGTGCCAGCAGCTTACGGCGGGGAGCCAACTACGAGCAGTACTTC | CASSLRRGANYEQYF
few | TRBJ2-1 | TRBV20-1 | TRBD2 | TGCAGTGCTAGAGAAACGGGACTACTCTACGATGAGCAGTTCTTC | CSARETGLLYDEQFF
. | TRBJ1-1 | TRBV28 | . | TGTGCCAGCAACGAACAGGGAAACACTGAAGCTTTCTTT | CASNEQGNTEAFF
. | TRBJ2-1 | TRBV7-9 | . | TGTGCCAGCAGCCAGACAGCTGAGCAGTTCTTC | CASSQTAEQFF
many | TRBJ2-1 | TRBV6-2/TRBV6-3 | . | TGTGCCAGCAGTGCGACGGGAAACAATGAGCAGTTCTTC | CASSATGNNEQFF
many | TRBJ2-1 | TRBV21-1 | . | TGTGCCAGCAGCTCCGGACTAGCGGGGGGGCAGAAGTTCTTC | CASSSGLAGGQKFF
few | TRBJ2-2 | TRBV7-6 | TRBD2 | TGTGCCAGCAGCACCCCTAGCGGAGGAAGATTTTCGAACACCGGGGAGCTGTTTTTT | CASSTPSGGRFSNTGELFF
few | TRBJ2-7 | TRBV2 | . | TGTGCCACCTCGACATCCACCTACGAGCAGTACTTC | CATSTSTYEQYF
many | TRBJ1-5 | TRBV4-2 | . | TGTGCCAGCAGCCAAGACACGGGGAGTCAGCCCCAGCATTTT | CASSQDTGSQPQHF
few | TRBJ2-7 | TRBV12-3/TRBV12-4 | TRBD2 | TGTGCCAGCAGTCCAAACGTACCGGGACTAGATTCCTACGAGCAGTACTTC | CASSPNVPGLDSYEQYF
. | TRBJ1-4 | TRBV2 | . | TGTGCCAGCAGTGCAATACAGGAGAGTAATGAAAAACTGTTTTTT | CASSAIQESNEKLFF
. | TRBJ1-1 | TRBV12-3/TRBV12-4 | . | TGTGCCAGCAGCCCTGGGGGGGTTCACACTGAAGCTTTCTTT | CASSPGGVHTEAFF
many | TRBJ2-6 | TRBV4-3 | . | TGCGCCAGCAGTCACGGCTCTGGGGCCAACGTCCTGACTTTC | CASSHGSGANVLTF
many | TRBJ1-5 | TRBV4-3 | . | TGCGCCAGCAGCCAAGATGTCAATCAGCCCCAGCATTTT | CASSQDVNQPQHF